This T cell receptor beta chain was recorded in a study of blood T cell repertoires in COVID-19 (dated by TCRdb to 2018 to 2020). With respect to the entire study: Samples covering the acute and convalescent phases of COVID-19 were provided by collaborators in the United States, Italy and Spain. Where available, HLA class I and class II types were obtained from metadata supplied by the sample provider rather than from assay-based typing. Deeply sampled blood TCRbeta repertoires from subjects exposed to, actively infected with, or recovered from COVID-19 were included in the dataset. Samples were obtained from the ongoing ImmuneRACE study (first 160 participants) and from about 1,300 subjects provided by 6 global collaborators. The repertoires were released in a freely available public database meant as a resource for research on the immune response to SARS-CoV-2. The prospective study material was composed of cDNA or gDNA derived from T cells, B-cell-depleted T cells, or PBMCs. The sample metadata nearly always contained a de-identified subject ID, COVID-19 status, age in years and sex. Paper-wide results and their limitations: The quantity of clinical and demographic metadata differed by source and by participant and was supplied without curation.

Trimming at the junction amounts to 3 bases on V and 3 bases on J, and the germline ends lie 9 bases apart. Including cysteine and phenylalanine, the CDR3 has 13 amino acids. The DNA shown is the 39-base CDR3, in frame from base 1. Per the germline V gene, KGHSH is the CDR1 and LQKENI is the CDR2. This clone appeared a single time. It lacks a known antigen. Base qualities are not recorded, but no much larger clone differs from it by a single base. Participants in the prospective study were aged about 18 to 95 years, lived in about two dozen United States geographic areas, and enrolled through a virtual design. To assign participants to cohorts, the prospective study relied on clinical history that participants themselves reported in a screening survey and a study questionnaire. Recovered participants in ImmuneRACE Cohort 3 were defined by two consecutive negative NP/OP PCR tests, clearance by a healthcare professional, or resolution of symptoms. In the prospective study, whole blood, serum and a nasopharyngeal or oropharyngeal swab were collected from each participant by mobile phlebotomists. Over a roughly two-month period, participants in the prospective study had the option of providing additional blood draws and questionnaires. Before DNA extraction, blood samples from the prospective study were shipped at room temperature or frozen.

The immunoSEQ Assay, a bias-controlled multiplex PCR, was used to amplify TCRbeta CDR3 regions from genomic DNA. The paper's data handling went like this. The number of nucleated cells in each sample was estimated by amplification of reference gene primers within the assay. To quantify the absolute abundance of each unique TCRbeta CDR3 rearrangement, sequence reads were collapsed and filtered. For each sample, productive Simpson clonality was calculated as the square root of Simpson's diversity index across productive rearrangements. As stored in TCRdb, this immuneACCESS dataset retains in-frame rearrangements with V and J assigned. A fraction of the clones does not appear; measured against another copy, unresolved V genes explain less than half of the discrepancy, and the remainder lacks a known reason. For V, J and clone size, that table is used; D and trimming come from the DNA. In this sample the table shows around 450,000 clones, roughly 88% of which occur a single time. Clones ranked in the top ten supply 0.6% of the sample.

The V and J segments used are TRBV18 and TRBJ2-7, with a weak D call of TRBD2 (5 bases match). This receptor was taken from a man younger than 35 who had recovered from COVID-19. Sequencing used PBMCs or T cells enriched from blood (not recorded which). The DNA sequence follows: TGTGCCAGCTCACCCCTCGCGGGCTACGAGCAGTACTTC. Its protein is CASSPLAGYEQYF.